This T cell receptor beta chain comes out of a study of blood T cell repertoires in COVID-19. Authors' processing steps: Amplified reference gene primers provided the basis for estimating nucleated cell counts. Measured with immunoSEQ multiplex PCR; TCRdb has only the in-frame clones, and not every one. The V and J calls and the clone size are those of that table, but D and trimming were determined from the DNA. This sample has under 450,000 clones, with less than 90% found just once. The V end was cut by 6 bases, the J end by 7 bases, with 17 bases between. This CDR3 is 13 amino acids long. Looked up from germline, CDR1 is SGHRS and CDR2 is YFSETQ.

This clonotype originated in a woman aged 55-70 years with COVID-19, enrolled during active disease. The sequenced sample consisted of peripheral blood. The J gene is TRBJ2-7, the V gene TRBV5-1, with D possibly being TRBD2 (6 bases). The CDR3 sequence: CASNLVGEEEQYF. The CDR3 bases are TGCGCCAGCAATTTGGTGGGGGAGGAAGAGCAGTACTTC.